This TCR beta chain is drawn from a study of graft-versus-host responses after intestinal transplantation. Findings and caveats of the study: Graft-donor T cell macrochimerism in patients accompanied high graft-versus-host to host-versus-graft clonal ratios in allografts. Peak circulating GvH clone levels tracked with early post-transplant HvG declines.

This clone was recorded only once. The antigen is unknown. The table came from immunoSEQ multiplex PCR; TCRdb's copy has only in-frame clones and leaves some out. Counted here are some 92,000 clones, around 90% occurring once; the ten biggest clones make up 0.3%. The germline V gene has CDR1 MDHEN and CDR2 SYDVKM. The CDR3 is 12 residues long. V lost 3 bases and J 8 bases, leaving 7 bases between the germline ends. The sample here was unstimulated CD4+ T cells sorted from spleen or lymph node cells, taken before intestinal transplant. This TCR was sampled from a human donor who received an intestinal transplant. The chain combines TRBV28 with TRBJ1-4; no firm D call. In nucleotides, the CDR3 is TGTGCCAGCAGTTTGCTGGCCGAAAAACTGTTTTTT. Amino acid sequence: CASSLLAEKLFF.